This T cell receptor beta chain stems from a study of blood T cell repertoires in COVID-19. Study at large: Nucleic acid was either cDNA or gDNA, and it came from T cells, B-cell-depleted T cells, or PBMCs.

Original processing notes: Reference gene primers were amplified, and this amplification served to estimate nucleated cell counts. The assay was immunoSEQ multiplex PCR, and TCRdb's table has in-frame clones only and misses some. Clonal size and the V and J genes are those of that table, whereas D and trimming came from the DNA. The sample lists roughly 180,000 clones; almost 85% were seen once. Germline V gives CDR1 SGHRS, CDR2 YFSETQ. V shed 0 bases and J 3 bases; nucleotides not matched to a gene: 3. This CDR3 contains 15 residues. Specimen: peripheral blood. This sequence joins TRBV5-1 and TRBJ2-7, with TRBD1 identical over 10 bases. This sequence was found in a man aged 35 to 55 who had recovered from COVID-19. The CDR3 bases are TGCGCCAGCAGCTTGGTGGGGACAGGGGTCTACGAGCAGTACTTC. Translation: CASSLVGTGVYEQYF.